The rows below give T cell receptor beta chains drawn from one sample of a study of blood T cell repertoires in COVID-19. The assay was immunoSEQ multiplex PCR, and TCRdb's table has in-frame clones only and misses some. The sample has approximately 360,000 clones, nearly 90% seen once. What was sequenced was peripheral blood. The receptors come from a man aged 18 to 35 with active or convalescent COVID-19. CDR3s include the opening cysteine and the closing phenylalanine or tryptophan. D genes are given only for firm matches.

>TRBV29-1|TRBD1|TRBJ1-1
CSVLDRDTEAFF
TGCAGCGTACTGGACAGGGACACTGAAGCTTTCTTT
>TRBV12-3/TRBV12-4|.|TRBJ1-2
CASSLGTEYGYTF
TGTGCCAGCAGTTTAGGGACAGAGTATGGCTACACCTTC
>TRBV18|.|TRBJ1-5
CASSPVGNQPQHF
TGTGCCAGCTCACCAGTAGGCAATCAGCCCCAGCATTTT
>TRBV5-6|.|TRBJ1-1
CASSLDRTLSAFF
TGTGCCAGCAGCTTGGACAGGACACTGAGTGCTTTCTTT
>TRBV19|TRBD1|TRBJ1-1
CASTWDRVNTEAFF
TGTGCCAGTACCTGGGACAGGGTGAACACTGAAGCTTTCTTT
>TRBV11-1|.|TRBJ2-3
CASSLSGSTDTQYF
TGTGCCAGCAGCTTAAGCGGGAGCACAGATACGCAGTATTTT
>TRBV28|.|TRBJ1-5
CASSLRGFSQPQHF
TGTGCCAGCAGTTTAAGGGGGTTTAGTCAGCCCCAGCATTTT
>TRBV5-1|TRBD1|TRBJ1-6
CASSPPGTGTQQNSPLHF
TGCGCCAGCAGCCCCCCCGGGACAGGGACCCAACAGAATTCACCCCTCCACTTT
>TRBV28|.|TRBJ1-6
CASSLRERINSPLHF
TGTGCCAGCAGTTTAAGGGAGCGGATTAATTCACCCCTCCACTTT
>TRBV19|.|TRBJ1-5
CASSIVGQGQQPQHF
TGTGCCAGTAGTATAGTGGGTCAGGGGCAGCAGCCCCAGCATTTT
>TRBV14|.|TRBJ2-1
CASSQFLGGAVNEQFF
TGTGCCAGCAGCCAATTCCTTGGGGGGGCAGTCAATGAGCAGTTCTTC
>TRBV2|.|TRBJ1-4
CASRDTGNRSLGKLFF
TGTGCCAGCAGAGACACAGGGAATCGATCGCTGGGAAAACTGTTTTTT
>TRBV11-3|.|TRBJ2-1
CASSLARYNEQFF
TGTGCCAGCAGCTTGGCCCGATACAATGAGCAGTTCTTC
>TRBV6-2/TRBV6-3|TRBD2|TRBJ2-7
CASSKRLAGGPHEQYF
TGTGCCAGCAGTAAGAGACTAGCGGGAGGGCCCCACGAGCAGTACTTC
>TRBV7-3|TRBD1|TRBJ2-3
CASSSIQGAQRDTQYF
TGTGCCAGCAGCTCTATACAGGGGGCCCAACGCGATACGCAGTATTTT
>TRBV27|.|TRBJ2-5
CASSLLAPTTEETQYF
TGTGCCAGCAGTTTATTGGCCCCTACCACAGAAGAGACCCAGTACTTC
>TRBV19|.|TRBJ1-5
CASSWGSNQPQHF
TGTGCCAGTAGTTGGGGCTCCAATCAGCCCCAGCATTTT
>TRBV5-4|.|TRBJ2-3
CASSLFGAGDTQYF
TGTGCCAGCAGCTTGTTTGGGGCCGGAGATACGCAGTATTTT